This T cell receptor (beta chain) was sequenced in a study of T cells in localized non-small cell lung cancer. The study's findings and limits: Heterogeneity within the tumor remains possible, as just one region underwent sequencing. Adjacent lung had a median roughly 50 of the 100 largest tumor clones.

TCRdb's table, derived via immunoSEQ multiplex PCR, lists solely in-frame clones and lacks some. The sample carries 25,000 to 30,000 clones, over 80% recorded once. The CDR3 is 14 amino acids. Deletions cut 1 base from V and 4 bases from J, with 5 bases between. The germline V gene encodes CDR1 SEHNR and CDR2 FQNEAQ (reference sequence). On this clone itself: Its matching antigen is unknown.

Sample: peripheral blood mononuclear cells, taken before any cancer treatment. The source is a woman aged 40 to 75 with stage III lung adenocarcinoma. The chain is built from TRBV7-9 and TRBJ2-6; D remains unclear. The CDR3 loop reads CASSLGGGANVLTF. In DNA form, the CDR3 reads TGTGCCAGCAGCTTAGGAGGAGGGGCCAACGTCCTGACTTTC.